This T cell receptor beta chain is drawn from a study of OX40 agonist ivuxolimab in advanced cancers. Background on the whole study: Ivuxolimab, which targeted the costimulatory receptor OX40 (CD134), was an agonistic, fully human IgG2 monoclonal antibody. Three dose-escalation patients achieved partial responses, one with hepatocellular carcinoma and two with cutaneous melanoma. Peripheral TCRbeta sequencing was intended to test whether TCR sequence diversity was altered and clonal T-cell expansion was caused by ivuxolimab. Prior anti-PD-1, anti-PD-L1 or anti-CTLA-4 therapy was permitted, and approximately 39% of dose-escalation patients had received checkpoint inhibitors. In the dose-escalation cohort, around four fifths of patients were male, and the mean age was roughly 60 years, with a range of about 23 to 80. Intravenous ivuxolimab was administered to patients every 2 weeks at six dose levels: 0.01, 0.1, 0.3, 1.5, 3 and 10 mg/kg. Of the 50 to 55 patients in dose escalation, about 19 had hepatocellular carcinoma, roughly 15 had melanoma, 9 had renal cell carcinoma and 9 had head and neck cancer. The paper describes the monotherapy dose-escalation part (N ≈ 50 patients) of the phase I trial of ivuxolimab. Study-wide conclusions, independent of this receptor: In the 0.1-3.0 mg/kg groups, partial responders had among the lowest normalized peripheral clonal expansion, particularly in CD8+ T cells. Low levels of normalized T-cell clonal expansion were also seen in some nonresponding patients. At doses from 0.1 to 3.0 mg/kg, clonal expansion was seen in both CD4+ and CD8+ blood T cells between baseline and week 6. Which antigens the clonally expanded peripheral T cells were specific for was not determined. After ivuxolimab, expanded clones were on average more numerous among CD8+ T cells than among CD4+ T cells.

The germline V gene yields SGHDT for CDR1 and YYEEEE for CDR2. V is reduced by 3 bases and J by 5 bases, leaving a spacing of 8 bases between them. From the cysteine up to the phenylalanine, the CDR3 has a length of 13 residues. The kept DNA is CDR3 alone, 39 bases in frame from the first base. Of note for this clone: What this receptor recognizes is not known. Base-call qualities are not available, and no considerably larger clone is one nucleotide away.

The trial excluded patients who had a history of autoimmune disease or who were on systemic immunosuppression. Peripheral blood for TCR sequencing was collected from all dose cohorts at baseline, on cycle 4 day 1, and on cycle 7 day 1. The samples were drawn from a first-in-human, open-label, multicenter phase I dose-escalation trial of ivuxolimab. Adults with locally advanced or metastatic head and neck squamous cell, hepatocellular, melanoma or renal cell carcinoma were enrolled in the trial. Before TCR sequencing, CD4+ T cells and CD8+ T cells from peripheral blood were sorted into separate populations. Genomic DNA was isolated from the sorted cells so that the TCRbeta CDR3 region could be sequenced. The immunoSEQ Assay was used to sequence the TCRbeta CDR3 regions. Here the immuneACCESS table is served through TCRdb, limited to in-frame sequences with V and J called. Missing clones are a known gap in these copies; in checked studies unresolved V genes cover under half, and the rest lacks a known reason. In all, the sample holds tens of thousands of clones, and approximately 84% of those were seen once. The biggest ten clones account for 20% to 25% of the sample.

This TCR came from an adult with an advanced solid tumor such as melanoma, head and neck, liver or kidney cancer. The chain links TRBV5-6 with TRBJ2-2; the D gene identity is not certain. The source was CD4+ or CD8+ T cells sorted from blood, collected in a trial of the OX40 agonist ivuxolimab. This receptor carries the CDR3 CASSWVGTGELFF. The sequenced DNA is TGTGCCAGCAGCTGGGTCGGGACCGGGGAGCTGTTTTTT.